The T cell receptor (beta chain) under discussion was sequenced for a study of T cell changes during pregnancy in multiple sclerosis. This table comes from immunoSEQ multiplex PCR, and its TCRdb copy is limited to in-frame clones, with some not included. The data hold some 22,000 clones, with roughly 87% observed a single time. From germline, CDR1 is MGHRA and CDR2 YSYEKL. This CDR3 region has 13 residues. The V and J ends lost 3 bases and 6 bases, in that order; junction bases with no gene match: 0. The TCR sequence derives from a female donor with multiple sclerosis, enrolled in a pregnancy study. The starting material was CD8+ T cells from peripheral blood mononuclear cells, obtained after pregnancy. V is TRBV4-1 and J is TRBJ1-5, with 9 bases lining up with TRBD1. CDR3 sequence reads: CASSQTGGQPQHF. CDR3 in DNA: TGCGCCAGCAGCCAGACAGGGGGTCAGCCCCAGCATTTT.